The count of the clone carrying this T cell receptor (beta chain) is one. Its specificity is not known. The data were obtained in a study of cytomegalovirus exposure and HLA in healthy donors. Study-level points and caveats: Versus the approximately 720-donor mean, an Asian-associated ancestry cluster reportedly showed fewer N-insertions in a later analysis. In presence/absence analyses, roughly uniform sequencing depth across donors was assumed.

With 60 Vbeta and 13 Jbeta primers, the PCR was carried out. Measured with immunoSEQ multiplex PCR; TCRdb has only the in-frame clones, and not every one. The table records about 160,000 clones, 65% to 80% of them present only once. Per germline, CDR1 SGHRS and CDR2 YFSETQ. CDR3 length equals 15 residues. V lost 4 bases and J lost 9; bases outside the gene matches: 6. The clonotype was recovered from a middle-aged man in good health and CMV-seronegative. The sequenced sample was PBMCs. The chain couples TRBV5-1 to TRBJ2-1; 14 nucleotides match TRBD2. The DNA for the CDR3 is TGCGCCAGCAGCCCGGGGACTAGCGGGAGTCGTGAGCAGTTCTTC. Protein sequence: CASSPGTSGSREQFF. The complete variable domain, with remaining parts taken from reference TRBV5-1 and TRBJ2-1, reads KAGVTQTPRYLIKTRGQQVTLSCSPISGHRSVSWYQQTPGQGLQFLFEYFSETQRNKGNFPGRFSGRQFSNSRSEMNVSTLELGDSALYLCASSPGTSGSREQFFGPGTRLTVL.